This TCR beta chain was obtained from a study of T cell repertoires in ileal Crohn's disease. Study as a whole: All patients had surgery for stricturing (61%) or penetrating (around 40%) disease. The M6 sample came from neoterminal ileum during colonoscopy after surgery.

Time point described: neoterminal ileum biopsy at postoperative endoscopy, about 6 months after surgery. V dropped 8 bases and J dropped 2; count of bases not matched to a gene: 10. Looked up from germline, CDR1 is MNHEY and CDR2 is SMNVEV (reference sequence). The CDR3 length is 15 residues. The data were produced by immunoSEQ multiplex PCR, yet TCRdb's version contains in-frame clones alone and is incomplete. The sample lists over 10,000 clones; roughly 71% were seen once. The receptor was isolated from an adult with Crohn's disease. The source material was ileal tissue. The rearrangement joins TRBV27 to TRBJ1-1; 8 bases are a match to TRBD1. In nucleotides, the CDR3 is TGTGCCAGCGTTTCGACAGGGGTGTTCAACACTGAAGCTTTCTTT. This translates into CASVSTGVFNTEAFF.